Sequencing of this TCR beta chain was carried out in a study of CD8+ T cells in alopecia areata. Study outcomes and limitations: Although TCR sharing was seen in mice, sharing across patients was less clear, possibly for HLA-related reasons.

RNA extraction was followed by reverse transcription into cDNA, which acted as the sequencing template. The assay was immunoSEQ multiplex PCR, and TCRdb's table has in-frame clones only and misses some. The repertoire holds some 190,000 clones, with roughly 60% as singletons. As to treatment: oral pan-JAK inhibitor, 5-10 mg twice daily. A remark on this clone: What it binds is unknown.

The material sequenced was CD4+ T cells sorted from blood, taken at week 24, from a patient treated with tofacitinib. This TCR was sampled from a human donor with alopecia areata.

The CDR3 sequence is CSVGGLVGEKLFF. CDR3 nucleotide sequence: TGCAGCGTTGGGGGTCTGGTTGGAGAAAAACTGTTTTTT. This chain joins TRBV29-1 and TRBJ1-4; D is unresolved. Germline lookup yields CDR1 SQVTM and CDR2 ANQGSEA. The V and J ends lost 4 bases and 8 bases respectively, with 14 bases between them. This CDR3 comprises 13 residues.